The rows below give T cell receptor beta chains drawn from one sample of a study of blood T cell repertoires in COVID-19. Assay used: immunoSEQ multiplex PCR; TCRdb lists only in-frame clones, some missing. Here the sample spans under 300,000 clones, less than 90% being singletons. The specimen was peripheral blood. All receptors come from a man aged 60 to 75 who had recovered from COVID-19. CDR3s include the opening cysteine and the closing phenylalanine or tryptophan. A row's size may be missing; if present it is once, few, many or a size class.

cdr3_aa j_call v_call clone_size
CASRSGGANTGELFF TRBJ2-2 TRBV6-5 NA
CACGTGGNEQFF TRBJ2-1 TRBV11-1 few
CATHSRGPTGELFF TRBJ2-2 TRBV10-3 NA
CASSSVGTGFQPQHF TRBJ1-5 TRBV7-9 NA
CASSLATSGAGEQFF TRBJ2-1 TRBV7-9 NA
CASSLVAGGHLRSYGYTF TRBJ1-2 TRBV7-9 NA
CASSKSGTGLSRQETQYF TRBJ2-5 TRBV21-1 NA
CASSVGTGTNEKLFF TRBJ1-4 TRBV5-1 once
CASSFGGWELFF TRBJ2-2 TRBV7-2 once
CATSDLGPTGEGDTQYF TRBJ2-3 TRBV24-1 few
CASSQALLRANTGELFF TRBJ2-2 TRBV4-1 few
CASSSGTSGSPYEQYF TRBJ2-7 TRBV5-4 few
CATSGRQGYNEQFF TRBJ2-1 TRBV24-1 NA
CASTDRSVEQYF TRBJ2-7 TRBV2 NA
CASSTWGTGTYEQYF TRBJ2-7 TRBV5-6 NA
CASSLSSSSTDTQYF TRBJ2-3 TRBV5-1 NA
CASSLPVGTKETQYF TRBJ2-5 TRBV28 NA
CASSATGNNQPQHF TRBJ1-5 TRBV25-1 NA
CASKTGQGRTDTQYF TRBJ2-3 TRBV19 NA
CASSQDLRVTEAFF TRBJ1-1 TRBV4-1 NA
CASSETPGLSTDTQYF TRBJ2-3 TRBV9 NA
CASSLGRNTEAFF TRBJ1-1 TRBV7-8 NA
CASSSHKGVNTEAFF TRBJ1-1 TRBV5-8 once
CASSDPTGSFYGYTF TRBJ1-2 TRBV10-2 NA
CASSQGEASSEGNTGELFF TRBJ2-2 TRBV3-1/TRBV3-2 NA
CASIPSGSSGSTGELFF TRBJ2-2 TRBV13 NA
CASSDPRWSSYEQYF TRBJ2-7 TRBV6-1 NA
CASSEGWSGPQHF TRBJ1-5 TRBV2 NA
CASRDTSGSYNEQFF TRBJ2-1 TRBV19 NA
CASSQSGSTDTQYF TRBJ2-3 TRBV3-1/TRBV3-2 once
CASLAGGPYNEQFF TRBJ2-1 TRBV6-6 NA
CASREHRDREWDEQFF TRBJ2-1 TRBV6-1 NA
CASSLTGGADTQYF TRBJ2-3 TRBV7-3 NA
CASSPRTGAGGELFF TRBJ2-2 TRBV27 NA
CASSLGQLNSPLHF TRBJ1-6 TRBV7-9 NA
CASSTTTGGDQPQHF TRBJ1-5 TRBV19 NA
CASSPYLAASSYEQYF TRBJ2-7 TRBV27 NA
CASSDRGVREKLFF TRBJ1-4 TRBV6-2/TRBV6-3 NA
CASSLYSMNTEAFF TRBJ1-1 TRBV7-2 NA
CASSEAGMLETQYF TRBJ2-5 TRBV9 NA
CASSGAPGNTIYF TRBJ1-3 TRBV5-1 NA
CASSIGDRVLGANVLTF TRBJ2-6 TRBV19 once
CASSQRDGGTYEQYF TRBJ2-7 TRBV7-9 few
CATQGRDTEAFF TRBJ1-1 TRBV6-5 few
CASSPLQGYYGYTF TRBJ1-2 TRBV18 few
CASSLGGGETQYF TRBJ2-5 TRBV5-1 NA
CASSPVGQHNSPLHF TRBJ1-6 TRBV7-9 NA
CASRTTSENYNEQFF TRBJ2-1 TRBV6-4 NA
CASHRGAGETQYF TRBJ2-5 TRBV6-5 NA
CASSDSYLAYNEQFF TRBJ2-1 TRBV6-5 NA
CASSVDISYEQYF TRBJ2-7 TRBV2 NA